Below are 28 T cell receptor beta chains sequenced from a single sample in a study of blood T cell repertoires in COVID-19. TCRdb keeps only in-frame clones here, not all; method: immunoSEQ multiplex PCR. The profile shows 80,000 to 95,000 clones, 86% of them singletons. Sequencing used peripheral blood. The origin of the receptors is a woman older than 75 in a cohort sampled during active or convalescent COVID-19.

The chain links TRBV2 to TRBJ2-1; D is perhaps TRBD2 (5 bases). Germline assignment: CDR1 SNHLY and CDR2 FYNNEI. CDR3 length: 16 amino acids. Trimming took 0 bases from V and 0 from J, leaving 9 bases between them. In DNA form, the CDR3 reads TGTGCCAGCAGTGAAGCGCGGGTCCCCTCCTACAATGAGCAGTTCTTC. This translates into CASSEARVPSYNEQFF. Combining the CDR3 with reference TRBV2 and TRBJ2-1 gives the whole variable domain EPEVTQTPSHQVTQMGQEVILRCVPISNHLYFYWYRQILGQKVEFLVSFYNNEISEKSEIFDDQFSVERPDGSNFTLKIRSTKLEDSAMYFCASSEARVPSYNEQFFGPGTRLTVL.

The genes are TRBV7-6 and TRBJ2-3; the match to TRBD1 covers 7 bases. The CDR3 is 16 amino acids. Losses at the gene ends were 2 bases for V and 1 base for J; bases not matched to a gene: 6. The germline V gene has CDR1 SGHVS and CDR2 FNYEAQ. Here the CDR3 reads CASSLSGTARTDTQYF. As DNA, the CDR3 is TGTGCCAGCAGCTTATCCGGGACAGCCCGCACAGATACGCAGTATTTT. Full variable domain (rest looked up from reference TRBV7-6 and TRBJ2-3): GAGVSQSPRYKVTKRGQDVALRCDPISGHVSLYWYRQALGQGPEFLTYFNYEAQQDKSGLPNDRFSAERPEGSISTLTIQRTEQRDSAMYRCASSLSGTARTDTQYFGPGTRLTVL.

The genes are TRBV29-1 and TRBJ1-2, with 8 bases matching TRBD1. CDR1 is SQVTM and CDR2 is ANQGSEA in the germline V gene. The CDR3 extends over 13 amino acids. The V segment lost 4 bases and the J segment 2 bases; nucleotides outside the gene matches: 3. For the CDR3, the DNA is TGCAGCGTTGCGGACAGGGCCAACTATGGCTACACCTTC. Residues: CSVADRANYGYTF.

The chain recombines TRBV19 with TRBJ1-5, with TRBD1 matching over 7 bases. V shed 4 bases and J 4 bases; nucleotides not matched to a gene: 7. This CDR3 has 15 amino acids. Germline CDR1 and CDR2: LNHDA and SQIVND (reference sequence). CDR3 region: CASSRDRAGNQPQHF. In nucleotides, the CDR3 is TGTGCCAGTAGTAGAGACAGGGCTGGGAATCAGCCCCAGCATTTT. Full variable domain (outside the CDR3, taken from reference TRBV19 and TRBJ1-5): DGGITQSPKYLFRKEGQNVTLSCEQNLNHDAMYWYRQDPGQGLRLIYYSQIVNDFQKGDIAEGYSVSREKKESFPLTVTSAQKNPTAFYLCASSRDRAGNQPQHFGDGTRLSIL.

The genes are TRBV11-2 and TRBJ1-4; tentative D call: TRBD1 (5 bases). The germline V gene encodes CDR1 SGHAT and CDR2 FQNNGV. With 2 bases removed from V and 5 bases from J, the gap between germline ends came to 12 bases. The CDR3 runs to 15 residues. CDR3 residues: CASSLSAGINEKLFF. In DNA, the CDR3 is TGTGCCAGCAGCTTATCCGCAGGGATAAATGAAAAACTGTTTTTT.

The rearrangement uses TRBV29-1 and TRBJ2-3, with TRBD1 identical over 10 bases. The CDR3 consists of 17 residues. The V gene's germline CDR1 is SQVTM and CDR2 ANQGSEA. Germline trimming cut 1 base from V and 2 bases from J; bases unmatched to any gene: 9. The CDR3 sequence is CSVEGLRDRGSTDTQYF. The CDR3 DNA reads TGCAGCGTTGAAGGGCTCCGGGACAGGGGTTCCACAGATACGCAGTATTTT.

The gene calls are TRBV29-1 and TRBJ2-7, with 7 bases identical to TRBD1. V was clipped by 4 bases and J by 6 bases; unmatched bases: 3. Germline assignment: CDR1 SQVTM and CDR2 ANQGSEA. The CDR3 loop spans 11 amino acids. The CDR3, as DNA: TGCAGCGTTGCAGGGGGTGGCGAGCAGTACGTC. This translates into CSVAGGGEQYV.

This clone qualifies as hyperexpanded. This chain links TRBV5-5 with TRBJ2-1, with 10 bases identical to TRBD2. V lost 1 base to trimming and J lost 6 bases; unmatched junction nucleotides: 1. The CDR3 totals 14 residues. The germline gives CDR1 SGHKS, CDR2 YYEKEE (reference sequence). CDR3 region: CASSLSSGSNEQFF. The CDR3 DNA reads TGTGCCAGCAGCTTGTCTAGCGGGAGCAATGAGCAGTTCTTC.

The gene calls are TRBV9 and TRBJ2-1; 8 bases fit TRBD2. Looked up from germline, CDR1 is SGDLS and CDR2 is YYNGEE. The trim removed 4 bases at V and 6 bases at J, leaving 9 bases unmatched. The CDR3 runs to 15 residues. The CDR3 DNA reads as TGTGCCAGCAGCCCGCATAGCGGGATCGGCAATGAGCAGTTCTTC. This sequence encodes CASSPHSGIGNEQFF.

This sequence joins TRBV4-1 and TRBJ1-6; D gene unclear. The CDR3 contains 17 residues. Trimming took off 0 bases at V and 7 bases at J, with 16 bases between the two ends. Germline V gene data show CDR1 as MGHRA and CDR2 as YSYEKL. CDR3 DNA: TGCGCCAGCAGCCAAGATAATCGTCCGGTTATGAATTCACCCCTCCACTTT. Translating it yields CASSQDNRPVMNSPLHF.

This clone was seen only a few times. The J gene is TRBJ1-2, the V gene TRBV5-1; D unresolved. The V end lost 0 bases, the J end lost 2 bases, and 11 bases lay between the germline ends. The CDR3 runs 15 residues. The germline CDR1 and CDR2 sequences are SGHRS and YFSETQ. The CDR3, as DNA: TGCGCCAGCAGCTTGGACCCTACAGTAAACTATGGCTACACCTTC. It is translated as CASSLDPTVNYGYTF.

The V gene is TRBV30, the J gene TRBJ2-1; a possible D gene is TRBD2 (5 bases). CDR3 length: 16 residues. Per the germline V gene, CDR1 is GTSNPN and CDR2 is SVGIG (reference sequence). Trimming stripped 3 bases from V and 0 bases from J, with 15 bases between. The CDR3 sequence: CAWSGIGSSSYNEQFF. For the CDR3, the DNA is TGTGCCTGGAGCGGGATCGGGTCCTCCTCCTACAATGAGCAGTTCTTC.

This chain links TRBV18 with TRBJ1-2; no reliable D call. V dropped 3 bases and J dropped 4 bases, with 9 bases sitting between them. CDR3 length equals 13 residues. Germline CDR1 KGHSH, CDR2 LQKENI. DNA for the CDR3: TGTGCCAGCTCACCCCAGCGACCCTATGGCTACACCTTC. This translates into CASSPQRPYGYTF.

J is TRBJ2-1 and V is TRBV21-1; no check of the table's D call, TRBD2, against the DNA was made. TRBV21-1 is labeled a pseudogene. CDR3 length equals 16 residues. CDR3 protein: CASSKPTSGRGYEQFF. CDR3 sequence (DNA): TGTGCCAGCAGCAAACCGACTAGCGGGAGAGGCTATGAGCAGTTCTTC.

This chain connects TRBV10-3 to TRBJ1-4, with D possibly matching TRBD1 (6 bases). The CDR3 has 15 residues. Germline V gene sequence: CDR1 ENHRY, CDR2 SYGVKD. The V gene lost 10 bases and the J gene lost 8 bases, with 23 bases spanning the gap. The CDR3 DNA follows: TGTGCCACCGGGCGTGAGGGCAGGGGCGAAGAAAAACTGTTTTTT. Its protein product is CATGREGRGEEKLFF.

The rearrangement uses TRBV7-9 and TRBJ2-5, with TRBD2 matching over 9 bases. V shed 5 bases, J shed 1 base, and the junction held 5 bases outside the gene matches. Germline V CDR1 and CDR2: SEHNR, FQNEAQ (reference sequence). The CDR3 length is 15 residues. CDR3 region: CASSTLAGIQETQYF. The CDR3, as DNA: TGTGCCAGCAGCACCCTAGCGGGGATCCAAGAGACCCAGTACTTC.

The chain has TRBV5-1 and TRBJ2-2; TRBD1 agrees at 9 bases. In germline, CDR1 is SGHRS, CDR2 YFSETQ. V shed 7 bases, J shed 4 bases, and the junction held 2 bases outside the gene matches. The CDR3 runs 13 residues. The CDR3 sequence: CASGTGTTGELFF. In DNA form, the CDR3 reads TGCGCCAGCGGGACAGGGACCACCGGGGAGCTGTTTTTT.

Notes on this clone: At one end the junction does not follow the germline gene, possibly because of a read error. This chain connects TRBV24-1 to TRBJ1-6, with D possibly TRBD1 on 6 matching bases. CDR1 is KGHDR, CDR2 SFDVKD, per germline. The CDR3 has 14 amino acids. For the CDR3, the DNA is TGTGCCACCAGTGATAGACCTTCGGGACAAGTCTTCTACTTT. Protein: CATSDRPSGQVFYF.

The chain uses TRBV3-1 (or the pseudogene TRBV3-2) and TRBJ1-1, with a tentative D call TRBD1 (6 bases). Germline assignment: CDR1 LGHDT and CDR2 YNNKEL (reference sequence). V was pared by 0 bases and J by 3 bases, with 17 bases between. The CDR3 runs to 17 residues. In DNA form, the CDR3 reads TGTGCCAGCAGCCAAGATAGGTGGACAGAGCCTTACACTGAAGCTTTCTTT. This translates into CASSQDRWTEPYTEAFF.

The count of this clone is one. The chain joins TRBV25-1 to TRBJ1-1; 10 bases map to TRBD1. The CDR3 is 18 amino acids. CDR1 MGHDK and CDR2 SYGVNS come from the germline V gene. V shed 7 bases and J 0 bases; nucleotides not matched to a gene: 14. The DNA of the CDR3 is TGTGCCAGCACCTCAGACAGGGGGCTTAGGTCCCTGAACACTGAAGCTTTCTTT. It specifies CASTSDRGLRSLNTEAFF.

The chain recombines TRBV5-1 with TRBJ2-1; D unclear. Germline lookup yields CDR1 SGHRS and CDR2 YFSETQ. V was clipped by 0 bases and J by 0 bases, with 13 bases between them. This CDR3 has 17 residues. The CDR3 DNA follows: TGCGCCAGCAGCTTGGACCCCGGGTCCAGCTCCTACAATGAGCAGTTCTTC. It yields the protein CASSLDPGSSSYNEQFF.

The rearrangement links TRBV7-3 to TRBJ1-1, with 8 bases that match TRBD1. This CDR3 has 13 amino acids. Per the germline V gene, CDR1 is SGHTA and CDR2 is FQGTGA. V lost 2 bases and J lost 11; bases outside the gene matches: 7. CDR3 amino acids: CASSLQGAMKAFF. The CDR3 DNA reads TGTGCCAGCAGCTTACAGGGGGCGATGAAGGCTTTCTTT.

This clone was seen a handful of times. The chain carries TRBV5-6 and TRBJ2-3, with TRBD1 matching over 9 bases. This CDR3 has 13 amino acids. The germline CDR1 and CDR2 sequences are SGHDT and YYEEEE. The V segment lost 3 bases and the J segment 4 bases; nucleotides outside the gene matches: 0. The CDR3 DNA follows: TGTGCCAGCAGCTGGACAGGGGCAGATACGCAGTATTTT. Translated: CASSWTGADTQYF.

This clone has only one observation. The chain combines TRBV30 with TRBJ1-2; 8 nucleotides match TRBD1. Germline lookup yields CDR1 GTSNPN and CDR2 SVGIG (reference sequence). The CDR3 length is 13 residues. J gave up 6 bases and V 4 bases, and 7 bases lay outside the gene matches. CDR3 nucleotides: TGTGCCTGGACCGACAGGGGAGTGAATGGCTACACCTTC. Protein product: CAWTDRGVNGYTF.

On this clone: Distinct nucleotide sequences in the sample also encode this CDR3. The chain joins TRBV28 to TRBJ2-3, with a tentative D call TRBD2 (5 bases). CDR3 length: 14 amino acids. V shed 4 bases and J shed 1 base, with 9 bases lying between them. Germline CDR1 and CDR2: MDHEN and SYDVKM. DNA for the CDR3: TGTGCCAGCAGTTCCAGCGGACGCACAGATACGCAGTATTTT. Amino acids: CASSSSGRTDTQYF.

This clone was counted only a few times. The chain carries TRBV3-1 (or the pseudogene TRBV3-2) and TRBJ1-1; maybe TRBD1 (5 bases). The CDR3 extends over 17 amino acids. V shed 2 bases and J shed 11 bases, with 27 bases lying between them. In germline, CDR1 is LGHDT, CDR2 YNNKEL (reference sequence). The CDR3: CASSQFRRGELVVGAFF. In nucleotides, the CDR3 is TGTGCCAGCAGCCAATTCCGACGGGGGGAGCTCGTAGTGGGGGCTTTCTTT.

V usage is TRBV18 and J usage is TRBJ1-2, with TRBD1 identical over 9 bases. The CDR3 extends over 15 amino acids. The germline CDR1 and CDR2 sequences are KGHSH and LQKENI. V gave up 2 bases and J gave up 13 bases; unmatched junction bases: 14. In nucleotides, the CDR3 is TGTGCCAGCTCACCATCGGGACAGGGAGCTTCTTTTTGCACCTTC. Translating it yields CASSPSGQGASFCTF.

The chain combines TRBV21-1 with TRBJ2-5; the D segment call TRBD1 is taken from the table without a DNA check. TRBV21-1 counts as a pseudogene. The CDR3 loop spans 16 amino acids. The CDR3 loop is CASSGPWTVRQETQYF. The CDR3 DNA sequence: TGTGCCAGCAGCGGACCCTGGACAGTCCGCCAAGAGACCCAGTACTTC.